This TCR beta chain is from a study of memory CD4+ T cells and cytomegalovirus serostatus. Germline V gives CDR1 KGHSH, CDR2 LQKENI. Trimming removed 3 bases from V and 7 bases from J; junction bases left unmatched: 6. CDR3 size: 14 residues. In the original workflow: After removing out-of-frame reads, around 2,000,000 distinct TCRbeta sequences remained. Only in-frame clones appear in the TCRdb table, and some are missing; sequencing was by immunoSEQ multiplex PCR. For V, J and clone size, that table is used; D and trimming come from the DNA. The table lists 50,000 to 60,000 clones, 80% to 90% of them singletons, with roughly 2% in the top ten. Single viable CD3+CD4+CD8-CD45RO+ cells were sorted as the memory CD4+ T cells. CMV serostatus came from serum IgG against pp150, pp28, p38, p52.

V and J are TRBV18 and TRBJ2-5; 9 bases line up with TRBD2. Sequencing was performed on memory CD4+ T cells from blood. The source is an adult in good health and CMV-seropositive. The DNA for the CDR3 is TGTGCCAGCTCACCCATTAGCGGGAGTGTGACCCAGTACTTC. Its protein is CASSPISGSVTQYF.